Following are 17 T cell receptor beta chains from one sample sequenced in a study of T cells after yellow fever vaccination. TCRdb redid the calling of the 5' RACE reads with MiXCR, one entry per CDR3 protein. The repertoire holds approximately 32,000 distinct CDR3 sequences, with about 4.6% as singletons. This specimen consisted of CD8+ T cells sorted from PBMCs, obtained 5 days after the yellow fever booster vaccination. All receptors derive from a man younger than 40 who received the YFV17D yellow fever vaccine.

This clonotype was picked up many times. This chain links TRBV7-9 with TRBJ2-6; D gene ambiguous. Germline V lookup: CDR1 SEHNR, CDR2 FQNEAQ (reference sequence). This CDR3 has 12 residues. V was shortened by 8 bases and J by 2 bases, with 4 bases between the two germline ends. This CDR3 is CASLAGANVLTF. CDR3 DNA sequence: TGTGCCAGCTTAGCTGGGGCCAACGTCCTGACTTTC.

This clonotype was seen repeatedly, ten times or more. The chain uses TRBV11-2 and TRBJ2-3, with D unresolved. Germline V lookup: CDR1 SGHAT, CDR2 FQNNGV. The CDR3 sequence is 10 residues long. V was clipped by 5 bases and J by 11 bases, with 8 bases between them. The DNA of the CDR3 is TGTGCCAGCAGCGGTCCCCTGCAGTATTTT. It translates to CASSGPLQYF. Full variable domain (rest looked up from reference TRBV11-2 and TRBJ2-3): EAGVAQSPRYKIIEKRQSVAFWCNPISGHATLYWYQQILGQGPKLLIQFQNNGVVDDSQLPKDRFSAERLKGVDSTLKIQPAKLEDSAVYLCASSGPLQYFGPGTRLTVL.

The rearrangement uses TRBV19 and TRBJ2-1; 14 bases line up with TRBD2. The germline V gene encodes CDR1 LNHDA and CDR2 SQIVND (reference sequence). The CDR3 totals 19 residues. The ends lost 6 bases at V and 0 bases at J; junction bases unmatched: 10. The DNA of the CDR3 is TGTGCCAGTAGCTTCCGACTAGCGGGAGGGCCTGGCTCCTACAATGAGCAGTTCTTC. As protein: CASSFRLAGGPGSYNEQFF.

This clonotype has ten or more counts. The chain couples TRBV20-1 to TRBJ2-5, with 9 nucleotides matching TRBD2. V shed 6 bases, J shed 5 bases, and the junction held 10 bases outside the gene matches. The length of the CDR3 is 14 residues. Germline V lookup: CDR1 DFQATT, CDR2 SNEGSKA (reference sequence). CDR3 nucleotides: TGCAGTGCCCGCGTGGGACTAGCAAGCGAGACCCAGTACTTC. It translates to CSARVGLASETQYF.

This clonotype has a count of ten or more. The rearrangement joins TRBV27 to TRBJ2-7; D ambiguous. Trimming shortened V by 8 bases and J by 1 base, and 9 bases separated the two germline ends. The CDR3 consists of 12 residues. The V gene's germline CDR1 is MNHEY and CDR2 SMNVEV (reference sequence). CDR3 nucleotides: TGTGCCAGCGGCCCGTCGTCCTACGAGCAGTACTTC. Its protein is CASGPSSYEQYF.

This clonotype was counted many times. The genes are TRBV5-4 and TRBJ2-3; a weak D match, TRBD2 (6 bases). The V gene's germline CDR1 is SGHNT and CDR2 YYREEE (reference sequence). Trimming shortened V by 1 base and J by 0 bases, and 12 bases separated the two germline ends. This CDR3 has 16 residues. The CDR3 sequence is CASSLRLAFSTDTQYF. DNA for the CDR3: TGTGCCAGCAGCTTGAGGCTAGCGTTTAGCACAGATACGCAGTATTTT.

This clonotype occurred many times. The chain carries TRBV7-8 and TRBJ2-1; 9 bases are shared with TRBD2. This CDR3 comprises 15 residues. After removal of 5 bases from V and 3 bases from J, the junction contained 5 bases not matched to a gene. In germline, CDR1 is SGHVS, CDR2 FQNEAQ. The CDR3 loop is CASSGGTSSYNEQFF. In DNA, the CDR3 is TGTGCCAGCAGCGGAGGGACTAGCAGCTACAATGAGCAGTTCTTC. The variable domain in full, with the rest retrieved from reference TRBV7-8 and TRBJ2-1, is GAGVSQSPRYKVAKRGQDVALRCDPISGHVSLFWYQQALGQGPEFLTYFQNEAQLDKSGLPSDRFFAERPEGSVSTLKIQRTQQEDSAVYLCASSGGTSSYNEQFFGPGTRLTVL.

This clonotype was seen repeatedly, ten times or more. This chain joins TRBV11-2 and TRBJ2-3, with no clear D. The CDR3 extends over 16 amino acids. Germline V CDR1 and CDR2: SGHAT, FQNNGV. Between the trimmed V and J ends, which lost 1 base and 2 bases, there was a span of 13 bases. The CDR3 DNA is TGTGCCAGCAGCTTAGTTGTCCAGGTCCCCACAGATACGCAGTATTTT. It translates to CASSLVVQVPTDTQYF.

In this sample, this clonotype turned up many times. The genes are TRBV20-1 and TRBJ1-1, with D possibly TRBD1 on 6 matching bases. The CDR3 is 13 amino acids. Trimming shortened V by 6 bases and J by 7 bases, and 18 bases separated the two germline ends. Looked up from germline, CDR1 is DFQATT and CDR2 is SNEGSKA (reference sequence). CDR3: CSAPGVGPGEAFF. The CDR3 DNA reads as TGCAGTGCCCCAGGGGTCGGTCCTGGTGAAGCTTTCTTT.

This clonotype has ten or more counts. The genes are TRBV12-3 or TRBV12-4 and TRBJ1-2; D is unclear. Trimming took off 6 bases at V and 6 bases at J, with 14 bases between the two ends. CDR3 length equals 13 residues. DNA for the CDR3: TGTGCCAGCAGCTACCGGACGGCTGATGGCTACACCTTC. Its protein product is CASSYRTADGYTF.

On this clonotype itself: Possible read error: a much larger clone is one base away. For the CDR3, the DNA is TGTGCCAGCAGCCAACCACTACCAGAGACCCAGTACTTC. Residues: CASSQPLPETQYF. The rearrangement uses TRBV3-1 and TRBJ2-5, with no clear D. Trimming cost V 2 bases and J 4 bases, with 8 bases left between them. CDR1 is LGHDT, CDR2 YNNKEL, per germline (reference sequence). CDR3 size: 13 residues.

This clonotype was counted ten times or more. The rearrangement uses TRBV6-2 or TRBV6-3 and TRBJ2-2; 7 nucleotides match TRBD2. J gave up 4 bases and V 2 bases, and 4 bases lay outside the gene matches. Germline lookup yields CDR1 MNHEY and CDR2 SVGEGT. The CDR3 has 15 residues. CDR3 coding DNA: TGTGCCAGCAGTTACCCTGGGGGGGGCACCGGGGAGCTGTTTTTT. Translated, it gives CASSYPGGGTGELFF.

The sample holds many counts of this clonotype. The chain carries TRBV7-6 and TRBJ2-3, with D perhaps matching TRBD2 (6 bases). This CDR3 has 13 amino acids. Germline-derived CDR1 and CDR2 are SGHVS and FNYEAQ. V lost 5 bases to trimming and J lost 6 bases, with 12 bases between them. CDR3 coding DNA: TGTGCCAGCAGCCCCCCGGCGGGGGATACGCAGTATTTT. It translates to CASSPPAGDTQYF. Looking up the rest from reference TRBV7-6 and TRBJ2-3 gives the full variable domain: GAGVSQSPRYKVTKRGQDVALRCDPISGHVSLYWYRQALGQGPEFLTYFNYEAQQDKSGLPNDRFSAERPEGSISTLTIQRTEQRDSAMYRCASSPPAGDTQYFGPGTRLTVL.

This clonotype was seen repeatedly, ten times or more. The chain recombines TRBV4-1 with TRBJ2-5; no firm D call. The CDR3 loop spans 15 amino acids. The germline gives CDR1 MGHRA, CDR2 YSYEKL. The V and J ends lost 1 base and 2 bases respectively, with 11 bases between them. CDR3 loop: CASSQGPARQETQYF. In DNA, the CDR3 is TGCGCCAGCAGCCAAGGGCCAGCCAGACAAGAGACCCAGTACTTC.

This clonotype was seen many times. The CDR3 bases are TGCGCCAGCAGAAAACCGGGACAGGGGATGAACATTCAGTACTTC. It codes for CASRKPGQGMNIQYF. This chain uses TRBV5-1 with TRBJ2-4, with 10 positions matching TRBD1. Germline lookup yields CDR1 SGHRS and CDR2 YFSETQ. The CDR3 length is 15 residues. Trimming took 5 bases from V and 7 from J; bases not matched to a gene: 9. The whole variable domain, filled in from reference TRBV5-1 and TRBJ2-4, reads KAGVTQTPRYLIKTRGQQVTLSCSPISGHRSVSWYQQTPGQGLQFLFEYFSETQRNKGNFPGRFSGRQFSNSRSEMNVSTLELGDSALYLCASRKPGQGMNIQYFGAGTRLSVL.

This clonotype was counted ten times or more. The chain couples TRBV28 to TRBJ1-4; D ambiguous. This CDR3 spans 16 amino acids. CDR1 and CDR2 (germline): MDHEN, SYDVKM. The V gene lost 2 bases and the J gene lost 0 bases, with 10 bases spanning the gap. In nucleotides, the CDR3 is TGTGCCAGCAGTTTACAGCTCGTTGCAACTAATGAAAAACTGTTTTTT. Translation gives CASSLQLVATNEKLFF. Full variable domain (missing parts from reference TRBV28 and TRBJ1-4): DVKVTQSSRYLVKRTGEKVFLECVQDMDHENMFWYRQDPGLGLRLIYFSYDVKMKEKGDIPEGYSVSREKKERFSLILESASTNQTSMYLCASSLQLVATNEKLFFGSGTQLSVL.

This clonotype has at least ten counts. CDR3 loop: CSARVWGASDTQYF. The CDR3 region has the DNA TGCAGTGCTAGGGTATGGGGGGCGTCAGATACGCAGTATTTT. The chain combines TRBV20-1 with TRBJ2-3; D is perhaps TRBD1 or TRBD2 (6 bases each). Between the trimmed V and J ends, which lost 3 bases and 4 bases, there was a span of 14 bases. CDR3 size: 14 residues. Germline loops: CDR1 DFQATT, CDR2 SNEGSKA (reference sequence).